The entry that follows covers one T cell receptor beta chain sequence. The V and J ends lost 4 bases and 4 bases respectively, with 25 bases between them. The V gene's germline CDR1 is SGHVS and CDR2 FQNEAQ. This CDR3 spans 18 amino acids. The sort gate was single viable CD3+CD4+CD8-CD45RO+ cells for memory CD4+ T cells. Donors' CMV status reflects serum IgG against pp150, pp28, p38, p52. After thawing, CD4+ T cells were positively selected. This sample is part of a study of memory CD4+ T cells and cytomegalovirus serostatus. Study overall: Healthy Belgian adult donors included roughly ten CMV-positive and 24 CMV-negative people.

TCRdb's copy holds only in-frame clones and misses some; the assay was immunoSEQ multiplex PCR. The top ten clones hold 0.78% of a sample with over 65,000 clones, roughly 80% of them seen once. The sample was memory CD4+ T cells from blood. The sequence came from an adult in good health and CMV-seronegative. This sequence joins TRBV7-8 and TRBJ1-2, with a tentative D call TRBD1 (6 bases). CDR3 protein: CASSSSGVYAGDPYGYTF. The CDR3 DNA reads TGTGCCAGCAGCTCGAGCGGGGTTTATGCAGGGGACCCCTATGGCTACACCTTC. Full variable domain (remainder filled in from reference TRBV7-8 and TRBJ1-2): GAGVSQSPRYKVAKRGQDVALRCDPISGHVSLFWYQQALGQGPEFLTYFQNEAQLDKSGLPSDRFFAERPEGSVSTLKIQRTQQEDSAVYLCASSSSGVYAGDPYGYTFGSGTRLTVV.